What follows describes a single T cell receptor (beta chain). Its antigen remains unknown. Here immunoSEQ multiplex PCR was the method, and the copy in TCRdb shows in-frame clones only, minus some. Of fewer than 150,000 clones detected, roughly nine tenths appear once; the ten largest clones hold about 10%. This sample stems from a study of T cell responses to AZD1222 COVID-19 vaccine. Study results and limitations: A mostly white British donor set with more females was recruited, and clonal diversity was possibly underestimated. Receipt of two AZD1222 doses was followed by a rise in Spike-specific TCR breadth and depth. Reports say nearly half of spike-specific TCRs go after unmutated variant regions.

Germline V gives CDR1 MRHNA, CDR2 SNTAGT. Trimming removed 6 bases from V and 0 bases from J, with 6 bases in between. CDR3 length: 14 amino acids. The chain joins TRBV6-4 to TRBJ2-6; D may be TRBD2 (5 bases). The source of this sequence is an adult in good health. Specimen: peripheral blood, collected on day 0 of AZD1222 vaccination. CDR3 sequence reads: CASRRDSGANVLTF. The CDR3 coding sequence is TGTGCCAGCAGGAGGGACTCTGGGGCCAACGTCCTGACTTTC.